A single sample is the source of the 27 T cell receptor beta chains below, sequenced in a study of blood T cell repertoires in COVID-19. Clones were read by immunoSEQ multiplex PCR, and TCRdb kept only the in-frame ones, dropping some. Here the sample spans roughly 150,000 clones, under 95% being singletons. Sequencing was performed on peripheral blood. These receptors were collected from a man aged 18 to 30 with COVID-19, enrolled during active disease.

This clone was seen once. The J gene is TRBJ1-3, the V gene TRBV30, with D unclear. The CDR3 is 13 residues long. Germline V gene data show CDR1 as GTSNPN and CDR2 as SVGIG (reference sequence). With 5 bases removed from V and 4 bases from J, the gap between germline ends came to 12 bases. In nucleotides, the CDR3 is TGTGCCTGGGAACCAACATCAGGAAACACCATATATTTT. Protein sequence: CAWEPTSGNTIYF.

Here the CDR3 reads CASSLGLEQYF. The CDR3 bases are TGTGCCAGCAGCTTAGGTCTGGAGCAGTACTTC. V is TRBV11-2 and J is TRBJ2-7; D is uncertain. V lost 1 base and J 7 bases, leaving 5 bases between the germline ends. CDR3 length equals 11 residues. CDR1 and CDR2 from the germline V gene are SGHAT and FQNNGV.

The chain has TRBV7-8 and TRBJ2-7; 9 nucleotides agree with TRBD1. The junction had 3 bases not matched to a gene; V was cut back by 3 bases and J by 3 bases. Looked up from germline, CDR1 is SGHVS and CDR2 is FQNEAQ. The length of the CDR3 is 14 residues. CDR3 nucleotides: TGTGCCAGCAGCTTGGCGGGACAGGGCTACGAGCAGTACTTC. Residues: CASSLAGQGYEQYF.

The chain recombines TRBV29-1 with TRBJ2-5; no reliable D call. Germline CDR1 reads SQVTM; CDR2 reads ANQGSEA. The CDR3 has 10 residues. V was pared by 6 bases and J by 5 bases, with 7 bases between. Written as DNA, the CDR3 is TGCAGCGTGGTTCGGGAGACCCAGTACTTC. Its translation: CSVVRETQYF.

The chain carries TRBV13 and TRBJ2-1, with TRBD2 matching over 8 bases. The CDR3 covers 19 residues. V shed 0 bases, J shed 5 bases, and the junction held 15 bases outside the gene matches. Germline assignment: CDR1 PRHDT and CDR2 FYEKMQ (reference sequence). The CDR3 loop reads CASSLGRAPAGVENNEQFF. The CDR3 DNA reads TGTGCCAGCAGCTTAGGGAGGGCACCAGCGGGAGTAGAGAACAATGAGCAGTTCTTC.

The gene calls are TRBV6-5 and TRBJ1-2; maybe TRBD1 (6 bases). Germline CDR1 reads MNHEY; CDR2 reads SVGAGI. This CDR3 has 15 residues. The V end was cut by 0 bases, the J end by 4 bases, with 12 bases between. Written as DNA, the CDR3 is TGTGCCAGCAGTTACTCGCCCGGACAGTTCTATGGCTACACCTTC. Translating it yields CASSYSPGQFYGYTF.

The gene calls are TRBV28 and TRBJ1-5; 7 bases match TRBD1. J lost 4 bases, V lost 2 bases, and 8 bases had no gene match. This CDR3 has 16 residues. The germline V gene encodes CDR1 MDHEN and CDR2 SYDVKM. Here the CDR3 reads CASSLAHRGRNQPQHF. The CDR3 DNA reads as TGTGCCAGCAGTTTAGCCCACAGGGGACGAAATCAGCCCCAGCATTTT.

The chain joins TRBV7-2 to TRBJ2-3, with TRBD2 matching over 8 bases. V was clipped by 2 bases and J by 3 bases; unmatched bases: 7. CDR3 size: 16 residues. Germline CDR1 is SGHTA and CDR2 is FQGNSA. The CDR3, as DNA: TGTGCCAGCAGCTTAACGGGGGGGGCCGGGACAGATACGCAGTATTTT. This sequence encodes CASSLTGGAGTDTQYF.

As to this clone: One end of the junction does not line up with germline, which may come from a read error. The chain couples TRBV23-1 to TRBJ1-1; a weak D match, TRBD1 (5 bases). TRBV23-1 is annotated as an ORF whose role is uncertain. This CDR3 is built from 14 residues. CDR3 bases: TGCGCCAGCTCCTGGACACGCTTGAATACTGAAGCTTTCTTT. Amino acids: CASSWTRLNTEAFF.

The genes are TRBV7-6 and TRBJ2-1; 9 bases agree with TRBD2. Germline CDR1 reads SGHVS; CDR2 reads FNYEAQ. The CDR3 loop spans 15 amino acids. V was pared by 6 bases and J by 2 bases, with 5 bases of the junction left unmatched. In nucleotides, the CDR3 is TGTGCCAGCAGGGCGGGAGGGATCGCCTACAATGAGCAGTTCTTC. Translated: CASRAGGIAYNEQFF.

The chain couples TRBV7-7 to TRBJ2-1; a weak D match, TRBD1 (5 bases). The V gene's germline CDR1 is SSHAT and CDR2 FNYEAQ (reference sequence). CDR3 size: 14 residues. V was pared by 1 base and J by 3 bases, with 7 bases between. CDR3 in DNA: TGTGCCAGCAGCTTAGACGACAGCTACAATGAGCAGTTCTTC. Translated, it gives CASSLDDSYNEQFF.

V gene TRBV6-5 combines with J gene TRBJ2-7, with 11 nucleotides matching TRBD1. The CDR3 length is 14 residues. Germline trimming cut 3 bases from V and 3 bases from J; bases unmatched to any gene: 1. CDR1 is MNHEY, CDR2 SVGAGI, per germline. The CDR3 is CASSYGTGGYEQYF. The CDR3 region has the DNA TGTGCCAGCAGTTATGGGACAGGGGGCTACGAGCAGTACTTC.

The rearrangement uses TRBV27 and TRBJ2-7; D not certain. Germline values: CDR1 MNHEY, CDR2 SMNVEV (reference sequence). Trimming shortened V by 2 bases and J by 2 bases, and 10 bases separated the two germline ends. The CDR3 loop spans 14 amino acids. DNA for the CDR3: TGTGCCAGCAGTTTAAAGAGGTTAGCCTACGAGCAGTACTTC. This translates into CASSLKRLAYEQYF.

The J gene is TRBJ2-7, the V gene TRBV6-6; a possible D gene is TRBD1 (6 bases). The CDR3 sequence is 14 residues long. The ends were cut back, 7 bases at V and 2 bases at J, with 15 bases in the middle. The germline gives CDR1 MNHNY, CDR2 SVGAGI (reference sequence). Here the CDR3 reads CASTERGSTYEQYF. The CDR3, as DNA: TGTGCCAGCACCGAAAGGGGGTCGACCTACGAGCAGTACTTC.

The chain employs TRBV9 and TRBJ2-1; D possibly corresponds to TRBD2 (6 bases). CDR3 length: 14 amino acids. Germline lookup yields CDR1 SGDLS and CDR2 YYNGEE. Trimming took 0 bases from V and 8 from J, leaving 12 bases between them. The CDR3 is CASSVATSRDEQFF. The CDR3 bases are TGTGCCAGCAGCGTAGCTACTAGCCGCGATGAGCAGTTCTTC.

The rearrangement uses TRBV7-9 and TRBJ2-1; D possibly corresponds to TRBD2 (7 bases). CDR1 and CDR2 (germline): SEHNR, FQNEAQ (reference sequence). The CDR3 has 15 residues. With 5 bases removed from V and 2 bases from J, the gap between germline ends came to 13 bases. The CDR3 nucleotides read TGTGCCAGCAGCAACCCCGGGGGGCCCTACAATGAGCAGTTCTTC. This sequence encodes CASSNPGGPYNEQFF.

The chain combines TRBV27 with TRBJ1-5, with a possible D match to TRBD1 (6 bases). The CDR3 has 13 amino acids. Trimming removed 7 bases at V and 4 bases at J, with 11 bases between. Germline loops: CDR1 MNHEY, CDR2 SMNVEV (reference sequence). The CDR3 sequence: CASKPGVNQPQHF. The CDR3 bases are TGTGCCAGCAAACCAGGGGTGAATCAGCCCCAGCATTTT.

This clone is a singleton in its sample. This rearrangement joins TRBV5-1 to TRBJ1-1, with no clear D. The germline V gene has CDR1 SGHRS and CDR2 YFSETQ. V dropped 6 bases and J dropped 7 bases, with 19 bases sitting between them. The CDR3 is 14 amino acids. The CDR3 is CASILTYGSGEAFF. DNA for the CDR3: TGCGCCAGCATCCTAACATACGGCTCGGGTGAAGCTTTCTTT.

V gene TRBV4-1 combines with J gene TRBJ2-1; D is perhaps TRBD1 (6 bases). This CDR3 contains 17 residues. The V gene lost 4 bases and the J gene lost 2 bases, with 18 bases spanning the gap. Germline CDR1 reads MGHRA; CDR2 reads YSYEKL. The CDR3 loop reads CASSPTGIGDAYNEQFF. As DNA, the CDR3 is TGCGCCAGCAGCCCAACAGGGATTGGGGACGCCTACAATGAGCAGTTCTTC.

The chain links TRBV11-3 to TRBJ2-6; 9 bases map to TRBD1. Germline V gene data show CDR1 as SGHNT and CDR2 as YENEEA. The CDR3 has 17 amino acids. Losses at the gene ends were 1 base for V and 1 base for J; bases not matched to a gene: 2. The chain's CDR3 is CASSLGTGASGANVLTF. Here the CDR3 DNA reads TGTGCCAGCAGCTTAGGGACAGGGGCTTCTGGGGCCAACGTCCTGACTTTC.

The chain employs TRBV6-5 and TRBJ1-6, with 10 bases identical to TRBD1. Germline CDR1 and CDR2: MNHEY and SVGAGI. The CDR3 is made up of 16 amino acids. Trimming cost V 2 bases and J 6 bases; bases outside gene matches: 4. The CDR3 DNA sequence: TGTGCCAGCAGTTACGGGACAGGGGAAGGTAATTCACCCCTCCACTTT. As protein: CASSYGTGEGNSPLHF.

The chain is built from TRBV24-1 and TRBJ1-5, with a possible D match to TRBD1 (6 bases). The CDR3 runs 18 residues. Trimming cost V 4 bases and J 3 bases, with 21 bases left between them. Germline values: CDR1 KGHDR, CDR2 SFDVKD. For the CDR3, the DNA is TGTGCCACCAGTGACAGTGGACTAGCCAGGGGTTACAATCAGCCCCAGCATTTT. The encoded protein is CATSDSGLARGYNQPQHF.

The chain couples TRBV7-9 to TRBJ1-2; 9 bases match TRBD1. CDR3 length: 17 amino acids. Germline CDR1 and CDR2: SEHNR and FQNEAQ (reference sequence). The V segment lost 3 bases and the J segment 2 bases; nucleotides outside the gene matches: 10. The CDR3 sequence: CASSLWGGQGINYGYTF. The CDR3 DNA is TGTGCCAGCAGCTTGTGGGGAGGACAGGGGATAAACTATGGCTACACCTTC.

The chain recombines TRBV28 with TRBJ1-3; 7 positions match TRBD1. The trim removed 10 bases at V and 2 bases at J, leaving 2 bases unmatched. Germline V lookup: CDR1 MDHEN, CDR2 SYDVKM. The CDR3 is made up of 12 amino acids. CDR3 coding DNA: TGTGCCACCACAGGGGCTGGAAACACCATATATTTT. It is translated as CATTGAGNTIYF. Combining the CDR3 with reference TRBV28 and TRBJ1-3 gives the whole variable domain DVKVTQSSRYLVKRTGEKVFLECVQDMDHENMFWYRQDPGLGLRLIYFSYDVKMKEKGDIPEGYSVSREKKERFSLILESASTNQTSMYLCATTGAGNTIYFGEGSWLTVV.

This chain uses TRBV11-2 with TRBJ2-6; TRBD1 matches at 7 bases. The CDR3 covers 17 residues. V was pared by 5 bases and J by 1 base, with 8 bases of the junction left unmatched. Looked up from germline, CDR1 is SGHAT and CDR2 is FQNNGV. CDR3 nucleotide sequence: TGTGCCAGCAGCCGTCGACAGGGTTTGTCTGGGGCCAACGTCCTGACTTTC. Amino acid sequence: CASSRRQGLSGANVLTF.

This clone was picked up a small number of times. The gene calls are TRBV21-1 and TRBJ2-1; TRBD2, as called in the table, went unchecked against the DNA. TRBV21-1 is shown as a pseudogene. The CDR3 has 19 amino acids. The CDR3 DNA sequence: TGTGCCAGCAGCAGACCCGGGACTAGCGGAAGTAGCTCCTACAATGAGCAGTTCTTC. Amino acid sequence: CASSRPGTSGSSSYNEQFF.

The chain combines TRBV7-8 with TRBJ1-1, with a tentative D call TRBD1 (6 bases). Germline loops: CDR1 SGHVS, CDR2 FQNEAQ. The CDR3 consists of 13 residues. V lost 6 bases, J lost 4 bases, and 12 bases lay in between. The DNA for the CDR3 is TGTGCCAGCAGTCGCGGGGGGCCCACTGAAGCTTTCTTT. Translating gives CASSRGGPTEAFF.